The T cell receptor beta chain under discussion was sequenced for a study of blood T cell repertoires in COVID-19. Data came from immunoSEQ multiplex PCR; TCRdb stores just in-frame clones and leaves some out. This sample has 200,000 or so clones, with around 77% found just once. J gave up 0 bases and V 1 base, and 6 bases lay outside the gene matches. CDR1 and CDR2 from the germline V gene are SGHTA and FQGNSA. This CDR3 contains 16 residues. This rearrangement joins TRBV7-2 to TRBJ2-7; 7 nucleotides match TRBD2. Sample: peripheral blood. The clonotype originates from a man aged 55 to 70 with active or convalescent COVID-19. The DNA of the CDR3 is TGTGCCAGCAGCTTAGGGCCCGGGGGGAGCTCCTACGAGCAGTACTTC. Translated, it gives CASSLGPGGSSYEQYF.